This T cell receptor beta chain was recorded in a study of T cell repertoires in MIS-A myocarditis. Sequencing was performed with immunoSEQ multiplex PCR; in TCRdb, only in-frame clones are kept and a portion is missing. The table has more than 9,000 clones, 85% to 90% seen once. CDR1 and CDR2 from the germline V gene are MDHEN and SYDVKM. The CDR3 has 15 amino acids. Losses at the gene ends were 5 bases for V and 10 bases for J; bases not matched to a gene: 7. The gene calls are TRBV28 and TRBJ1-6, with 11 bases that match TRBD1. This TCR was recovered from a man in his late teens or twenties with fulminant myocarditis from multisystem inflammatory syndrome in adults (MIS-A) after COVID-19. Sequencing input: thoracic lymph node tissue obtained at autopsy. The CDR3 DNA follows: TGTGCCAGCAGTCCAGAGGACAGGGGGCAATCACCCCTCCACTTT. This codes for CASSPEDRGQSPLHF.